This T cell receptor beta chain was documented in a study of T-cell memory formation after mild COVID-19. Study outcomes and limitations: Second-wave clones that peaked on day 37 lacked confirmed SARS-CoV-2 specificity. From day 15 to 85, contracting clones were balanced between CD4 and CD8, whereas later expanders leaned toward CD4+.

Amplification by 5'RACE using constant-segment primers produced TCR alpha and TCR beta cDNA libraries that carried sample barcodes and UMIs. TCRdb re-derived calls from the 5' RACE reads in MiXCR, one entry per CDR3 protein. Of about 150,000 distinct CDR3 sequences detected, roughly 15% appear once; the ten largest clones hold 14%. By its share, this clonotype is medium-sized. The antigen is not known. Unmatched junction bases numbered 7, after V lost 0 bases and J lost 5 bases. Germline assignment: CDR1 DFQATT and CDR2 SNEGSKA (reference sequence). The CDR3 consists of 14 residues. The TCR was taken from an adult woman who had mild COVID-19 (a few samples of this study predate the infection). Cell type and time point are not known. Sequenced material: PBMCs or a T cell subset sorted from them (not recorded which). This rearrangement joins TRBV20-1 to TRBJ2-7, with 7 bases identical to TRBD1. The CDR3 DNA sequence: TGCAGTGCTAGAGATCCGGGACAGCTCCACGAGCAGTACTTC. Its protein product is CSARDPGQLHEQYF.